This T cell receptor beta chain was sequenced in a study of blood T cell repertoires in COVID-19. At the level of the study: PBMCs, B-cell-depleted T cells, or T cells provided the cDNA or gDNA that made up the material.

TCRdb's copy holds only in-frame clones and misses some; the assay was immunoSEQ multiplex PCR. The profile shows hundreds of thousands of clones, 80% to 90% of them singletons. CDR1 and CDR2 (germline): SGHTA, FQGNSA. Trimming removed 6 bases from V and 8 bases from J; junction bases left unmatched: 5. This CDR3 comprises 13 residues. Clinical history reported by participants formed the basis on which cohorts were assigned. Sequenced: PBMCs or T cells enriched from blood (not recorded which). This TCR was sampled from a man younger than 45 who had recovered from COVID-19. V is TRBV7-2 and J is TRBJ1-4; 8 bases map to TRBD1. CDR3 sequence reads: CASRPQGAEKLFF. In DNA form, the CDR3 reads TGTGCCAGCAGGCCTCAGGGGGCGGAAAAACTGTTTTTT.